This entry concerns a single TCR beta chain. Its cognate antigen is unknown. This record belongs to a study of Graves' ophthalmopathy and Graves' hyperthyroidism. Findings and caveats of the study: Among thyroid clonotypes expanded above 0.001 frequency, most also appeared in blood. Discriminating ophthalmopathy from stable hyperthyroidism, a 13-signature model attained a sensitivity of about 89% and a specificity of about 81%.

Clinical symptoms, serum thyroxine, TRAb, thyroid ultrasound and orbital computed tomography formed the basis of diagnosis. The authors amplified TCR beta CDR3 regions, and they did so from RNA transcripts for repertoire sequencing. The authors performed first-round RT-PCR with HTBI primers and then a second-round multiplex PCR. TCRdb recomputed calls from the multiplex PCR reads with MiXCR, one row per CDR3 protein. The sample holds around 1.1 million distinct CDR3 sequences; about 36% are singletons and the top ten take 11%. V lost 3 bases and J 10 bases, leaving 13 bases between the germline ends. The germline CDR1 and CDR2 sequences are LNHNV and YYDKDF (reference sequence). CDR3 length: 14 amino acids.

The origin of this receptor is an adult man with Graves' hyperthyroidism. Sequenced sample: peripheral blood or thyroid tissue (not recorded which). V usage is TRBV15 and J usage is TRBJ1-6; D remains ambiguous. CDR3 DNA sequence: TGTGCCACCAGCAGGGAGTGGGTTGGCTCACCCCTCCACTTT. As protein: CATSREWVGSPLHF.